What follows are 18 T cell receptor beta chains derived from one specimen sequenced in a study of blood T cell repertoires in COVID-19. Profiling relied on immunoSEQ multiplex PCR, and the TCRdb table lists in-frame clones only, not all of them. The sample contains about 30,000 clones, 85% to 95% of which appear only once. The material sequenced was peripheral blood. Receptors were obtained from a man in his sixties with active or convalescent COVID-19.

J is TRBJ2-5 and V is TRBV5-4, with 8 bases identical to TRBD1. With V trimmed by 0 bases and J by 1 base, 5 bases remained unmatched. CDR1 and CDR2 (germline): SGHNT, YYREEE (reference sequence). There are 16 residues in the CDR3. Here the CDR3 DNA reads TGTGCCAGCAGCTTGGCCCCACAGGGGGTCCAAGAGACCCAGTACTTC. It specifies CASSLAPQGVQETQYF.

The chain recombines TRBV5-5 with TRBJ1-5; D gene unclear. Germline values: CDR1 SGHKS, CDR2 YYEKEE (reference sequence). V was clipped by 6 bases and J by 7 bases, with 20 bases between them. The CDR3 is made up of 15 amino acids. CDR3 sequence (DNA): TGTGCCAGCAACTCGCCCGTCCGGCGGGGACAGCCCCAGCATTTT. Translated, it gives CASNSPVRRGQPQHF.

Here the CDR3 reads CASSSDRGNYEQYF. The CDR3 nucleotides read TGCGCCAGCAGCTCCGACAGGGGGAACTACGAGCAGTACTTC. This rearrangement joins TRBV5-1 to TRBJ2-7, with TRBD1 matching 9 bases. The CDR3 covers 14 residues. The germline gives CDR1 SGHRS, CDR2 YFSETQ. J gave up 3 bases and V 3 bases, and 4 bases lay outside the gene matches.

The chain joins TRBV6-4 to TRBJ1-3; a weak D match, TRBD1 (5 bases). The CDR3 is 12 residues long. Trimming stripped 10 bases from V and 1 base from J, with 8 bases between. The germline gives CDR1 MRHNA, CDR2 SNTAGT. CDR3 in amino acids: CAIPGSGNTIYF. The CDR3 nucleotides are TGTGCCATCCCAGGGTCTGGAAACACCATATATTTT.

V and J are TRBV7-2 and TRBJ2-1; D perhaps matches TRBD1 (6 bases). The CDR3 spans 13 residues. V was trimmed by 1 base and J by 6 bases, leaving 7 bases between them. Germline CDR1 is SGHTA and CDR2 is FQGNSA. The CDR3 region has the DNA TGTGCCAGCAGCTTAGAAGGGGGCAATGAGCAGTTCTTC. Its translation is CASSLEGGNEQFF.

The CDR3: CASSEYSQGYGYTF. CDR3 nucleotide sequence: TGTGCCAGCAGTGAATATTCACAGGGCTATGGCTACACCTTC. The chain has TRBV2 and TRBJ1-2, with D possibly being TRBD1 (6 bases). From germline, CDR1 is SNHLY and CDR2 FYNNEI. V shed 2 bases and J shed 4 bases, with 11 bases lying between them. This CDR3 is 14 amino acids long.

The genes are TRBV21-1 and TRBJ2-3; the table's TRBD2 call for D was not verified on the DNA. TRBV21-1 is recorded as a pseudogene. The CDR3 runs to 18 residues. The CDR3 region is CASSKRGGGGLGRNTQYF. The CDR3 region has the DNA TGTGCCAGCAGCAAACGGGGCGGGGGAGGCTTAGGGAGGAATACGCAGTATTTT.

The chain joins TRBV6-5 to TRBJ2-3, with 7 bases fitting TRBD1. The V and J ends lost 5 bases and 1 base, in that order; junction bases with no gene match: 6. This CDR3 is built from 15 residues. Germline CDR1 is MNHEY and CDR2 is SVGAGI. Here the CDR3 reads CASSTSGQGTDTQYF. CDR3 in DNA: TGTGCCAGCAGTACCTCCGGACAGGGCACAGATACGCAGTATTTT.

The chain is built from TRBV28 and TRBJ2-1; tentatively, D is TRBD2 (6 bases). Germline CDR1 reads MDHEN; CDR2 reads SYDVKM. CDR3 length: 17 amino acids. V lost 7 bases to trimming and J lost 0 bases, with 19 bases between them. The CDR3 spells CASKLAGKPSSYNEQFF. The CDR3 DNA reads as TGTGCCAGCAAACTGGCGGGAAAACCGAGCTCCTACAATGAGCAGTTCTTC.

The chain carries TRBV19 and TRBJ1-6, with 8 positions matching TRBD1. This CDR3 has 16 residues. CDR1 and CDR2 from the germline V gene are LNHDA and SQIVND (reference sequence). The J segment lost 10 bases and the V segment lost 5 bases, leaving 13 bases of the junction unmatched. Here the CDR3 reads CASSHGQGLLGSPLHF. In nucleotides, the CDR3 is TGTGCCAGTAGTCACGGACAGGGCCTGTTGGGATCACCCCTCCACTTT. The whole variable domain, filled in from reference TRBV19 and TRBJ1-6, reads DGGITQSPKYLFRKEGQNVTLSCEQNLNHDAMYWYRQDPGQGLRLIYYSQIVNDFQKGDIAEGYSVSREKKESFPLTVTSAQKNPTAFYLCASSHGQGLLGSPLHFGNGTRLTVT.

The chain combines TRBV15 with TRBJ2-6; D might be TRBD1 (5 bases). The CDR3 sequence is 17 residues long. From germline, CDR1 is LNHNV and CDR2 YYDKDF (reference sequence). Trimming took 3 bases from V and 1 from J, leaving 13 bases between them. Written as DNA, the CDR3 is TGTGCCACCAGCAGCGAGATAGGGGCGTCTGGGGCCAACGTCCTGACTTTC. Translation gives CATSSEIGASGANVLTF.

CDR3 sequence: CASSRQGRYGYTF. DNA of the CDR3: TGTGCCAGCAGTCGACAGGGGAGGTACGGCTACACCTTC. The chain carries TRBV27 and TRBJ1-2, with 8 bases matching TRBD1. J lost 8 bases, V lost 5 bases, and 7 bases had no gene match. CDR1 is MNHEY and CDR2 is SMNVEV in the germline V gene (reference sequence). The CDR3 contains 13 residues.

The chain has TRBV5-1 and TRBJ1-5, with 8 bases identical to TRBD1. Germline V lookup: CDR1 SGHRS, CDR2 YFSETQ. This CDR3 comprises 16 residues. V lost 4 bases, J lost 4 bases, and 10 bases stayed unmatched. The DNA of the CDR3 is TGCGCCAGCAGCCAAGGACAGGGAGGGAGTAATCAGCCCCAGCATTTT. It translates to CASSQGQGGSNQPQHF.

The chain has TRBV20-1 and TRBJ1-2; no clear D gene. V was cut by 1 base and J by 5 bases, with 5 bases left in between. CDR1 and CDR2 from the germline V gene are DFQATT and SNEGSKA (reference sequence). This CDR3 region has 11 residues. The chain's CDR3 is CSARAGYGYTF. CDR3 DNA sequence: TGCAGTGCTAGAGCCGGGTATGGCTACACCTTC.

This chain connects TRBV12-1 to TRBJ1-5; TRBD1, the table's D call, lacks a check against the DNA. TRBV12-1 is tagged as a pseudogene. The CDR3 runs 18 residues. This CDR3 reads CASSFLRDREKWGQPQHF. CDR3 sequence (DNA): TGTGCCAGCAGCTTTTTACGGGACAGGGAGAAATGGGGTCAGCCCCAGCATTTT.

The CDR3: CASSPGIAGPTDTQYF. The CDR3 nucleotides are TGTGCCAGCTCACCAGGAATAGCGGGGCCCACAGATACGCAGTATTTT. V usage is TRBV18 and J usage is TRBJ2-3, with 8 bases that match TRBD2. The CDR3 extends over 16 amino acids. V lost 2 bases and J lost 2; bases outside the gene matches: 6. Germline loops: CDR1 KGHSH, CDR2 LQKENI.

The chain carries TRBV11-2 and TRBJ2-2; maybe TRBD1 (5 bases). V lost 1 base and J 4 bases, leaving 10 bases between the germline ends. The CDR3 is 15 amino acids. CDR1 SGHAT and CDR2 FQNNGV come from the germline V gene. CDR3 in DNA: TGTGCCAGCAGCTTAGGAAGACAGACCACCGGGGAGCTGTTTTTT. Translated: CASSLGRQTTGELFF.

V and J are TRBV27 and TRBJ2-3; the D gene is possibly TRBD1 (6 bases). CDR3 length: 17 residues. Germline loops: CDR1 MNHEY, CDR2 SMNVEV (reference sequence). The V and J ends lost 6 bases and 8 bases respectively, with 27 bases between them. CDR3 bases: TGTGCCAGCAGCCTCCAAGGGGGACAACCCCCCTCGGGTACGCAGTATTTT. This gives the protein CASSLQGGQPPSGTQYF.